Listed below are T cell receptor beta chains from one sample, sequenced in a study of response to subunit inactivated influenza vaccine. TCRdb independently ran MiXCR on the RT-PCR reads; one entry per CDR3 protein. The sample includes about 580,000 distinct CDR3 sequences, approximately 15% of them seen just once. The sample here was PBMCs from blood, taken 11 to 12 days after vaccination. All receptors derive from a man aged 50 or older who received an inactivated influenza vaccine. The CDR3 runs from the conserved cysteine through the conserved F or W.

v_call cdr3_length cdr3_aa
TRBV27 13 CAISPFAGGTQYF
TRBV5-5 15 CASSLETGGRDTQYF
TRBV10-1 15 CASSVSDRFTDTQYF
TRBV6-9 22 CASSYSIGGEWETPHVGETQYF
TRBV7-2 16 CASSGRTGAGGYEQYF
TRBV6-2/TRBV6-3 14 CASSIALDTGELFF
TRBV28 19 CASSEYSLRDRPTYNEQFF
TRBV29-1 13 CSVVGRGGTEAFF
TRBV14 16 CASSGRLAGATDTQYF
TRBV10-3 14 CAIKSPGQTYEQYF
TRBV5-1 14 CASSRRPLNEKLFF
TRBV28 15 CASSLRGPFPYEQYF
TRBV5-6 14 CASSLGGLYEKLFF
TRBV2 16 CASSEVAFTRYNEQFF
TRBV6-1 15 CASSVSGGMSDTQYF
TRBV20-1 14 CSARGTSGTNEQFF
TRBV19 14 CASSWGLSANEQFF
TRBV28 16 CASSLSDGGADNEQFF
TRBV10-2 15 CASSESGGGNSPLHF
TRBV9 15 CASSADFALTDTQYF
TRBV11-2 14 CASSLGPGRGTQYF
TRBV7-2 14 CASSLSIVSGELFF
TRBV12-3/TRBV12-4 12 CASRGEGDEQFF
TRBV30 13 CAWSVLNTGELFF
TRBV5-1 14 CASKPNPGNTEAFF
TRBV12-3/TRBV12-4 15 CASSLVGISSYEQYF
TRBV7-9 16 CASSSPGLVNYNEQFF
TRBV6-1 16 CASSPGLAGLADTQYF
TRBV11-3 15 CASSPSRISYNEQFF
TRBV27 16 CASSGLAGGLNNEQFF
TRBV28 17 CASSLPTSGFSTDTQYF
TRBV6-2/TRBV6-3 17 CASSEGLAGASTDTQYF
TRBV12-3/TRBV12-4 15 CASSLLGQGAEGYTF
TRBV19 17 CASSLRDRAQPLHGYTF
TRBV4-2 17 CASSPQEWDFSYNEQFF
TRBV5-1 14 CASRSRDPTDTQYF
TRBV12-3/TRBV12-4 14 CASSLGGAKDEQYF
TRBV28 14 CASSLGAGAIEQYF
TRBV29-1 11 CSVGPTYEQYF
TRBV5-5 15 CASSLGPRATGELFF
TRBV4-2 16 CASSQDYGGRASEQFF
TRBV20-1 16 CSASYLERWANYGYTF
TRBV7-9 13 CASSSGEGGEQFF
TRBV7-2 15 CASSLVRGEAYEQYF
TRBV5-1 13 CASSRGTGEKLFF
TRBV6-2/TRBV6-3 17 CASSYTRGTLFTDTQYF
TRBV7-8 16 CASSGRTSDTRDTQYF